These 14 T cell receptor beta chains came from one sample sequenced in a study of metastatic and nonmetastatic thyroid tumors. Every patient was untreated before thyroid surgery. TCRdb re-clonotyped the PCR reads through MiXCR. The sample includes over 10,000 clones, 25% to 35% of them seen just once. The specimen was tumor tissue. The receptor set was obtained from a female donor with papillary thyroid cancer or a benign thyroid nodule (not recorded which). Some clones in this sample may be carry-over from other donors' samples.

This clone showed up many times. This chain uses TRBV7-2 with TRBJ2-1, with 12 bases matching TRBD1. From germline, CDR1 is SGHTA and CDR2 FQGNSA. J lost 9 bases, V lost 0 bases, and 9 bases had no gene match. There are 17 residues in the CDR3. The CDR3 nucleotides read TGTGCCAGCAGCTTAGCGGTTCCGGGACAGGGGGCCGGTGAGCAGTTCTTC. This translates into CASSLAVPGQGAGEQFF.

There are a few counts of this clone. The J gene is TRBJ1-1, the V gene TRBV12-3 or TRBV12-4, with a tentative D call TRBD1 (6 bases). The CDR3 length is 15 residues. V gave up 2 bases and J gave up 1 base, with 11 bases separating them. CDR3 residues: CASSLTGHRNTEAFF. CDR3 DNA sequence: TGTGCCAGCAGTTTAACGGGACACAGGAACACTGAAGCTTTCTTT.

The chain is built from TRBV12-3 or TRBV12-4 and TRBJ2-7; D possibly matches TRBD1 or TRBD2 (5 bases each). V gave up 3 bases and J gave up 2 bases, with 17 bases separating them. The CDR3 runs 16 residues. The CDR3 spells CASSFGWGRLPYEQYF. CDR3 DNA: TGTGCCAGCAGTTTTGGCTGGGGCAGACTACCCTACGAGCAGTACTTC.

There are a few counts of this clone. This chain links TRBV19 with TRBJ1-5; D ambiguous. This CDR3 has 13 residues. Germline loops: CDR1 LNHDA, CDR2 SQIVND (reference sequence). CDR3 nucleotides: TGTTCCATTAGTATAGAGAGGGCTCAGCCCCAGCATTTT. Its protein product is CSISIERAQPQHF. The full variable domain, with the rest looked up from reference TRBV19 and TRBJ1-5, is DGGITQSPKYLFRKEGQNVTLSCEQNLNHDAMYWYRQDPGQGLRLIYYSQIVNDFQKGDIAEGYSVSREKKESFPLTVTSAQKNPTAFYLCSISIERAQPQHFGDGTRLSIL.

Notes on this clone: This may arise from a read error, as a much more abundant clone is one base away. At the DNA level, this CDR3 is encoded by other sequences in the same sample as well. The chain uses TRBV6-5 and TRBJ1-1; TRBD1 aligns across 7 bases. CDR1 MNHEY and CDR2 SVGAGI come from the germline V gene. The junction had 17 bases not matched to a gene; V was cut back by 6 bases and J by 4 bases. The CDR3 length is 17 residues. CDR3 sequence reads: CASSYPPGRGRGTEAFF. The CDR3 DNA sequence: TGTGCCAGCAGCTACCCGCCGGGCAGGGGGAGGGGCACTGAAGCTTTCTTT.

The chain has TRBV2 and TRBJ1-5; D call uncertain. The CDR3 contains 15 residues. The ends were cut back, 6 bases at V and 4 bases at J, with 16 bases in the middle. Germline V CDR1 and CDR2: SNHLY, FYNNEI. The CDR3 bases are TGTGCCAGCAGGGTAGGACGGCGGGAAAATCAGCCCCAGCATTTT. Encoded protein: CASRVGRRENQPQHF.

The CDR3 sequence is CASSLGQGNMNTEAFF. CDR3 DNA: TGTGCCAGCAGCCTGGGACAGGGGAACATGAACACTGAAGCTTTCTTT. This sequence joins TRBV6-2 or TRBV6-3 and TRBJ1-1, with 10 bases lining up with TRBD1. This CDR3 contains 16 residues. V shed 6 bases, J shed 0 bases, and the junction held 7 bases outside the gene matches. The germline CDR1 and CDR2 sequences are MNHEY and SVGEGT.

In its sample, this clone is medium-sized. V usage is TRBV27 and J usage is TRBJ2-1, with D possibly being TRBD1 (6 bases). Germline CDR1 MNHEY, CDR2 SMNVEV (reference sequence). CDR3 length: 13 residues. V lost 2 bases and J 11 bases, leaving 13 bases between the germline ends. Here the CDR3 reads CASSLPGHNKQFF. CDR3 coding DNA: TGTGCCAGCAGTTTACCGGGACACAACAAGCAGTTCTTC.

V is TRBV5-1 and J is TRBJ2-7; D possibly corresponds to TRBD1 (5 bases). The CDR3 consists of 15 residues. With 4 bases removed from V and 4 bases from J, the gap between germline ends came to 18 bases. The V gene's germline CDR1 is SGHRS and CDR2 YFSETQ. CDR3: CASSPRVESKYEQYF. CDR3 DNA: TGCGCCAGCAGCCCCAGGGTCGAGAGCAAATACGAGCAGTACTTC.

This clone is categorized as large (0.1 to 1%). The sample holds other DNA sequences that translate to the same CDR3. The V gene is TRBV20-1, the J gene TRBJ1-6; D is possibly TRBD1 (5 bases). CDR1 is DFQATT, CDR2 SNEGSKA, per germline (reference sequence). The CDR3 runs 14 residues. Trimming stripped 0 bases from V and 5 bases from J, with 8 bases between. CDR3 sequence reads: CSAREGRDNSPLHF. The CDR3 nucleotides read TGCAGTGCTAGAGAGGGACGGGATAATTCACCCCTCCACTTT.

The chain is built from TRBV9 and TRBJ1-6; D is ambiguous. The CDR3 totals 16 residues. The germline V gene has CDR1 SGDLS and CDR2 YYNGEE. Trimming removed 4 bases from V and 0 bases from J, with 11 bases in between. The CDR3: CASSTTASSYNSPLHF. Here the CDR3 DNA reads TGTGCCAGCAGCACAACGGCGAGCTCCTATAATTCACCCCTCCACTTT.

This clone is deemed medium-sized. The J gene is TRBJ1-3, the V gene TRBV3-1; 7 bases align to TRBD1. The CDR3 has 17 amino acids. Germline trimming cut 2 bases from V and 2 bases from J; bases unmatched to any gene: 9. Germline CDR1 LGHDT, CDR2 YNNKEL (reference sequence). CDR3 nucleotides: TGTGCCAGCAGCCAACTCCTCAGACAGGGTCCTGGAAACACCATATATTTT. Amino acids: CASSQLLRQGPGNTIYF.

Sample share makes this clone medium-sized. This rearrangement joins TRBV6-1 to TRBJ2-7; TRBD1 agrees at 7 bases. V shed 5 bases, J shed 12 bases, and the junction held 7 bases outside the gene matches. Germline-derived CDR1 and CDR2 are MNHNS and SASEGT. The CDR3 spans 11 residues. The CDR3 nucleotides are TGTGCCAGCAGTCCCCTGACAGGGCTGTACTTC. This sequence encodes CASSPLTGLYF.

This clone appeared many times. V gene TRBV29-1 combines with J gene TRBJ2-5; no reliable D call. The CDR3 runs 13 residues. Trimming removed 0 bases at V and 2 bases at J, with 7 bases between. Germline lookup yields CDR1 SQVTM and CDR2 ANQGSEA. The CDR3 loop is CSVEEEDQETQYF. Here the CDR3 DNA reads TGCAGCGTTGAAGAGGAAGATCAAGAGACCCAGTACTTC.